This TCR beta chain was obtained from a study of blood T cell repertoires in COVID-19. Study-wide background: Acute-phase and convalescent COVID-19 samples originated in the United States, Italy and Spain. T cells, B-cell-depleted T cells, or PBMCs supplied cDNA or gDNA.

Authors' data handling: Nucleated cell number was recorded as an estimate derived from reference gene primer amplification. Here immunoSEQ multiplex PCR was the method, and the copy in TCRdb shows in-frame clones only, minus some. V and J calls and clone size are those listed in that table; D and trimming were worked out from the DNA. The data hold some 320,000 clones, with about 87% observed a single time. CDR1 and CDR2 (germline): SNHLY, FYNNEI. V lost 6 bases to trimming and J lost 7 bases, with 12 bases between them. This CDR3 has 12 amino acids. The sequenced sample was peripheral blood. The clonotype originates from a woman aged 25-40 years who had recovered from COVID-19. The J gene is TRBJ1-1, the V gene TRBV2; TRBD1 is a possible D gene (6 bases). This CDR3 reads CASRRTDDEAFF. The CDR3 DNA follows: TGTGCCAGCAGGCGGACAGATGATGAAGCTTTCTTT. The whole variable domain, remainder taken from reference TRBV2 and TRBJ1-1, is EPEVTQTPSHQVTQMGQEVILRCVPISNHLYFYWYRQILGQKVEFLVSFYNNEISEKSEIFDDQFSVERPDGSNFTLKIRSTKLEDSAMYFCASRRTDDEAFFGQGTRLTVV.